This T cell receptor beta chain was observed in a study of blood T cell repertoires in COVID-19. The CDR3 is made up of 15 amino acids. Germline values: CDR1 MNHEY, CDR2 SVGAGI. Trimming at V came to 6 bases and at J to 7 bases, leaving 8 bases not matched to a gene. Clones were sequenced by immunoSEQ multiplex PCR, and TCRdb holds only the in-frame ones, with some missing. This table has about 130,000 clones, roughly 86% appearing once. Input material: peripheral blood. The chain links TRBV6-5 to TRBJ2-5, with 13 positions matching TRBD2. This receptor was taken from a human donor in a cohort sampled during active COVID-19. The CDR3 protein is CASRPTSGGEGTQYF. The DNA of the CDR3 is TGTGCCAGCAGGCCTACTAGCGGGGGGGAGGGGACCCAGTACTTC.